A single sample is the source of the 22 T cell receptor beta chains below, sequenced in a study of blood T cell repertoires in COVID-19. Produced via immunoSEQ multiplex PCR; TCRdb's table is partial and in-frame only. The sample has around 190,000 clones; around 80% are singletons. Specimen: peripheral blood. The source is a man in his 60s with acute or convalescent COVID-19.

The genes are TRBV4-1 and TRBJ2-1, with 7 bases aligning to TRBD1. The CDR3 runs to 17 residues. CDR1 is MGHRA, CDR2 YSYEKL, per germline. Losses at the gene ends were 2 bases for V and 4 bases for J; bases not matched to a gene: 11. The CDR3 nucleotides are TGCGCCAGCAGCCAATCCCTGGGACAGCTAAAATACAATGAGCAGTTCTTC. Translated, it gives CASSQSLGQLKYNEQFF.

V usage is TRBV20-1 and J usage is TRBJ2-3; D perhaps matches TRBD1 (5 bases). Deletions cut 7 bases from V and 4 bases from J, with 9 bases between. Germline V CDR1 and CDR2: DFQATT, SNEGSKA (reference sequence). CDR3 length: 11 residues. CDR3 in amino acids: CSVRVSDTQYF. CDR3 DNA sequence: TGCAGTGTCAGGGTATCAGATACGCAGTATTTT.

The chain uses TRBV11-2 and TRBJ2-3, with unresolved D. Trimming removed 4 bases from V and 0 bases from J, with 2 bases in between. There are 12 residues in the CDR3. Looked up from germline, CDR1 is SGHAT and CDR2 is FQNNGV. CDR3 amino acids: CASSSSTDTQYF. The CDR3, as DNA: TGTGCCAGCAGCTCTAGCACAGATACGCAGTATTTT.

V gene TRBV6-1 combines with J gene TRBJ1-2, with TRBD1 identical over 9 bases. Germline loops: CDR1 MNHNS, CDR2 SASEGT. The CDR3 loop spans 14 amino acids. V was clipped by 0 bases and J by 8 bases; unmatched bases: 4. DNA for the CDR3: TGTGCCAGCAGTGAAGCTCGACAGGGGGAAGGCTACACCTTC. Its translation is CASSEARQGEGYTF.

The chain joins TRBV12-5 to TRBJ2-3; 7 positions agree with TRBD2. The CDR3 consists of 15 residues. Trimming cost V 3 bases and J 1 base; bases outside gene matches: 4. Per germline, CDR1 LGHNT and CDR2 FRNRAP. CDR3 bases: TGTGCTAGTGGTTTTGGACGGGGGGGCACAGATACGCAGTATTTT. It is translated as CASGFGRGGTDTQYF.

This chain connects TRBV9 to TRBJ2-7; the D gene is possibly TRBD1 (6 bases). Per the germline V gene, CDR1 is SGDLS and CDR2 is YYNGEE. The CDR3 sequence is 15 residues long. Trimming pared 0 bases from V and 2 bases from J, leaving 12 bases between. CDR3: CASSVGQEVPYEQYF. For the CDR3, the DNA is TGTGCCAGCAGCGTAGGACAGGAAGTCCCCTACGAGCAGTACTTC.

The gene calls are TRBV30 and TRBJ1-3; no clear D gene. The CDR3 sequence is 15 residues long. Germline values: CDR1 GTSNPN, CDR2 SVGIG (reference sequence). The V end was cut by 2 bases, the J end by 1 base, with 12 bases between. The CDR3 DNA reads as TGTGCCTGGAGTCCTACCCTACTATCTGGAAACACCATATATTTT. This gives the protein CAWSPTLLSGNTIYF.

The chain links TRBV9 to TRBJ1-4; possible D gene TRBD1, 5 bases. The germline CDR1 and CDR2 sequences are SGDLS and YYNGEE. Trimming removed 4 bases at V and 7 bases at J, with 14 bases between. The CDR3 totals 14 residues. CDR3 coding DNA: TGTGCCAGCAGCCCTTACGGGGGTTCTGAAAAACTGTTTTTT. Its protein product is CASSPYGGSEKLFF. The full variable domain, completed using reference TRBV9 and TRBJ1-4, is DSGVTQTPKHLITATGQRVTLRCSPRSGDLSVYWYQQSLDQGLQFLIQYYNGEERAKGNILERFSAQQFPDLHSELNLSSLELGDSALYFCASSPYGGSEKLFFGSGTQLSVL.

The chain uses TRBV9 and TRBJ2-7; D might be TRBD2 (5 bases). V lost 0 bases to trimming and J lost 7 bases, with 14 bases between them. The germline V gene has CDR1 SGDLS and CDR2 YYNGEE. The CDR3 runs 14 residues. Here the CDR3 DNA reads TGTGCCAGCAGCGTAGCTCCGGGGAATGGGGAGCAGTACTTC. It encodes CASSVAPGNGEQYF. Full variable domain (missing parts from reference TRBV9 and TRBJ2-7): DSGVTQTPKHLITATGQRVTLRCSPRSGDLSVYWYQQSLDQGLQFLIQYYNGEERAKGNILERFSAQQFPDLHSELNLSSLELGDSALYFCASSVAPGNGEQYFGPGTRLTVT.

The CDR3 reads CASRDREGGYTF. As DNA, the CDR3 is TGTGCCAGCAGGGACAGGGAGGGTGGCTACACCTTC. This chain uses TRBV6-5 with TRBJ1-2; TRBD1 matches 8 bases. V lost 6 bases, J lost 7 bases, and 4 bases stayed unmatched. The germline CDR1 and CDR2 sequences are MNHEY and SVGAGI. The CDR3 loop spans 12 amino acids.

This clone came up once. The rearrangement joins TRBV11-1 to TRBJ2-7; 8 bases are a match to TRBD1. Germline V gene lookup returns CDR1 SGHAT and CDR2 FQDESV (reference sequence). The CDR3 has 16 residues. The V segment lost 0 bases and the J segment 4 bases; nucleotides outside the gene matches: 8. The DNA of the CDR3 is TGTGCCAGCAGCTTAGCGGTTGGGACAGGTAGTTACGAGCAGTACTTC. Protein product: CASSLAVGTGSYEQYF. The complete variable domain, with remaining parts taken from reference TRBV11-1 and TRBJ2-7, reads EAEVAQSPRYKITEKSQAVAFWCDPISGHATLYWYRQILGQGPELLVQFQDESVVDDSQLPKDRFSAERLKGVDSTLKIQPAELGDSAMYLCASSLAVGTGSYEQYFGPGTRLTVT.

CDR3 sequence: CASSQSGTSVYEQYF. Written as DNA, the CDR3 is TGTGCCAGCAGTCAGTCCGGGACTAGCGTCTACGAGCAGTACTTC. The chain joins TRBV7-2 to TRBJ2-7; 10 bases align to TRBD2. This CDR3 comprises 15 residues. Trimming took 6 bases from V and 3 from J; bases not matched to a gene: 8. The V gene's germline CDR1 is SGHTA and CDR2 FQGNSA. The entire variable domain, with the rest obtained from reference TRBV7-2 and TRBJ2-7, is as follows: GAGVSQSPSNKVTEKGKDVELRCDPISGHTALYWYRQSLGQGLEFLIYFQGNSAPDKSGLPSDRFSAERTGGSVSTLTIQRTQQEDSAVYLCASSQSGTSVYEQYFGPGTRLTVT.

The rearrangement joins TRBV19 to TRBJ1-4; tentatively, D is TRBD1 (5 bases). This CDR3 spans 12 amino acids. Trimming took off 8 bases at V and 9 bases at J, with 13 bases between the two ends. Germline-derived CDR1 and CDR2 are LNHDA and SQIVND (reference sequence). The CDR3, as DNA: TGTGCCAGTTGGCAGGGAGGGCAAAAACTGTTTTTT. This encodes CASWQGGQKLFF.

V usage is TRBV7-6 and J usage is TRBJ2-3, with D maybe TRBD1 (5 bases). V was pared by 1 base and J by 2 bases, with 13 bases between. CDR3 length equals 16 residues. CDR1 SGHVS and CDR2 FNYEAQ come from the germline V gene. CDR3 region: CASSLGWGGDTDTQYF. The DNA of the CDR3 is TGTGCCAGCAGCTTAGGTTGGGGCGGAGACACAGATACGCAGTATTTT.

The chain employs TRBV11-3 and TRBJ2-1; the D gene is possibly TRBD2 (7 bases). Germline V lookup: CDR1 SGHNT, CDR2 YENEEA. Trimming removed 0 bases from V and 9 bases from J, with 15 bases in between. The CDR3 sequence is 15 residues long. The CDR3 DNA follows: TGTGCCAGCAGCTTAGATTTGGGGGGGCTCAGTGAGCAGTTCTTC. It codes for CASSLDLGGLSEQFF.

The V gene is TRBV11-2, the J gene TRBJ2-5; D call uncertain. The V end lost 3 bases, the J end lost 5 bases, and 7 bases lay between the germline ends. CDR3 length: 12 amino acids. The germline CDR1 and CDR2 sequences are SGHAT and FQNNGV. CDR3 residues: CASSFMLETQYF. CDR3 nucleotide sequence: TGTGCCAGCAGCTTCATGTTGGAGACCCAGTACTTC.

The rearrangement joins TRBV7-2 to TRBJ1-5, with TRBD1 matching 9 bases. Per germline, CDR1 SGHTA and CDR2 FQGNSA. The trim removed 5 bases at V and 7 bases at J, leaving 3 bases unmatched. The CDR3 covers 13 residues. The CDR3 sequence: CASSGTGFQPQHF. DNA of the CDR3: TGTGCCAGCAGCGGGACAGGGTTCCAGCCCCAGCATTTT.

The gene calls are TRBV9 and TRBJ2-1; 8 bases are a match to TRBD1. Trimming cost V 3 bases and J 2 bases; bases outside gene matches: 4. Per germline, CDR1 SGDLS and CDR2 YYNGEE. The CDR3 contains 15 residues. CDR3: CASSAWDRPYNEQFF. CDR3 DNA: TGTGCCAGCAGCGCCTGGGACAGGCCCTACAATGAGCAGTTCTTC.

CDR3 in amino acids: CASRREQETQYF. Written as DNA, the CDR3 is TGTGCCAGCAGGCGGGAACAAGAGACCCAGTACTTC. This chain joins TRBV12-3 or TRBV12-4 and TRBJ2-5, with D tentatively TRBD2 (6 bases). CDR3 length: 12 residues. V was shortened by 6 bases and J by 2 bases, with 7 bases between the two germline ends.

The chain carries TRBV20-1 and TRBJ1-2; D is unclear. V was clipped by 3 bases and J by 4 bases, with 21 bases between them. This CDR3 contains 16 residues. Germline loops: CDR1 DFQATT, CDR2 SNEGSKA (reference sequence). CDR3 nucleotides: TGCAGTGCTAGTTCCTCGGTCGAGGGATTCGGCTATGGCTACACCTTC. It is translated as CSASSSVEGFGYGYTF.

The chain employs TRBV27 and TRBJ1-2; the D gene is possibly TRBD1 (5 bases). Germline CDR1 is MNHEY and CDR2 is SMNVEV (reference sequence). This CDR3 has 15 residues. The V end lost 7 bases, the J end lost 7 bases, and 22 bases lay between the germline ends. CDR3 sequence (DNA): TGTGCCAGCACCCGGGGGGACCCAACGTTGGGTGGCTACACCTTC. Translation: CASTRGDPTLGGYTF.

V and J are TRBV5-1 and TRBJ1-1, with TRBD1 identical over 9 bases. The CDR3 loop spans 12 amino acids. Germline V CDR1 and CDR2: SGHRS, YFSETQ. Trimming at V came to 4 bases and at J to 10 bases, leaving 5 bases not matched to a gene. This chain's CDR3 is CASSPDRGRAFF. CDR3 nucleotides: TGCGCCAGCAGCCCCGACAGGGGGAGAGCTTTCTTT.